This T cell receptor (beta chain) was documented in a study of technical replicates of blood from a few donors. There are 15 residues in the CDR3. CDR1 and CDR2 from the germline V gene are SGHNT and YENEEA. With V trimmed by 5 bases and J by 4 bases, 6 bases remained unmatched. Method: immunoSEQ multiplex PCR; TCRdb's copy keeps in-frame clones and lacks some. The sample has tens of thousands of clones, around nine tenths seen once. Sequencing used PBMCs. This sequence originates from a human donor in good health. Some clones in this sample may be carry-over from other donors' samples. The genes are TRBV11-3 and TRBJ2-2, with 8 bases aligning to TRBD1. The CDR3 sequence is CASSLRGTGTGELFF. CDR3 DNA sequence: TGTGCCAGCAGCCTACGGGGGACAGGCACCGGGGAGCTGTTTTTT. The variable domain in full, with the rest retrieved from reference TRBV11-3 and TRBJ2-2, is EAGVVQSPRYKIIEKKQPVAFWCNPISGHNTLYWYLQNLGQGPELLIRYENEEAVDDSQLPKDRFSAERLKGVDSTLKIQPAELGDSAVYLCASSLRGTGTGELFFGEGSRLTVL.